Given below is one T cell receptor beta chain in context. These data come from a study of human T cells and chemical hapten exposure. TCRdb analysed the RACE reads with MiXCR anew, one entry per CDR3 protein. This sample carries 65,000 to 95,000 distinct CDR3 sequences, about 12% of them seen once, and the ten largest clones take roughly 3.4%. Germline-derived CDR1 and CDR2 are KGHDR and SFDVKD. CDR3 length equals 15 residues. J lost 5 bases, V lost 2 bases, and 4 bases had no gene match. Specified time point: patch test 1, 2 weeks after DPC sensitization. Described treatment: therapeutic diphenylcyclopropenone sensitization with weekly scalp DPC.

This chain joins TRBV24-1 and TRBJ2-7; 11 nucleotides align to TRBD1. Sequencing was performed on whole blood, taken in connection with sensitization to the hapten diphenylcyclopropenone (DPC). The clonotype was recovered from a woman in her fifties or sixties with alopecia areata. Some clones in this sample may be carry-over from other donors' samples. The chain's CDR3 is CATSDSRTGGDEQYF. The CDR3 region has the DNA TGTGCCACCAGTGATTCGCGGACAGGGGGCGACGAGCAGTACTTC.